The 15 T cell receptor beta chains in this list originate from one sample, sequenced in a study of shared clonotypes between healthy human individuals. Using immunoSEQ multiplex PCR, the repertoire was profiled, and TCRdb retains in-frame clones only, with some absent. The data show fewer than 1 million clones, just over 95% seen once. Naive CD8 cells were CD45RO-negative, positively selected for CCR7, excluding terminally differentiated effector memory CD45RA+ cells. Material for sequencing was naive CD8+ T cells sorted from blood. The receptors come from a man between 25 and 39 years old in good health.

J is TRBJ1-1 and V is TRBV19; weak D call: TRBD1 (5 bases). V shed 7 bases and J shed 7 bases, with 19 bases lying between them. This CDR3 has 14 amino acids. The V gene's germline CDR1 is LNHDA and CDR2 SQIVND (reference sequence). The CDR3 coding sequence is TGTGCCAGTACTTCTCCCTTATCGGGGCGTGAAGCTTTCTTT. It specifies CASTSPLSGREAFF.

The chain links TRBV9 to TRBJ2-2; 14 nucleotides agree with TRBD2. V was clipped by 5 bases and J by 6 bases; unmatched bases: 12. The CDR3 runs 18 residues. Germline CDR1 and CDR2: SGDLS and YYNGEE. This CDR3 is CASSGTGTSGRRAGELFF. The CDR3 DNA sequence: TGTGCCAGCAGTGGTACCGGGACTAGCGGGAGAAGGGCCGGGGAGCTGTTTTTT.

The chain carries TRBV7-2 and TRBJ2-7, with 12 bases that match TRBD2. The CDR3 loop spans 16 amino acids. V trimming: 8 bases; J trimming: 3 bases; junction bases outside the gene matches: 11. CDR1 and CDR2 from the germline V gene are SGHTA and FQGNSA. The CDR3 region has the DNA TGTGCCAGCGGATCCGGACTAGCGGGACACCTCTACGAGCAGTACTTC. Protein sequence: CASGSGLAGHLYEQYF.

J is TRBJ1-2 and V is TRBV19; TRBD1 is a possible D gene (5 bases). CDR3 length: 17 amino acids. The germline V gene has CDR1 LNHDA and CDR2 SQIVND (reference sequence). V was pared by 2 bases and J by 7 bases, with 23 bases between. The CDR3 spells CASSIPPPSRRGCGYTF. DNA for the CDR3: TGTGCCAGTAGTATACCCCCCCCAAGTAGGAGGGGTTGTGGCTACACCTTC.

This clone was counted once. The CDR3 sequence is CASSFSSSGTLTYEQYF. CDR3 DNA: TGTGCCAGCAGTTTCTCGTCCTCCGGGACACTCACCTACGAGCAGTACTTC. V is TRBV27 and J is TRBJ2-7, with TRBD1 as a possible D gene (6 bases). Germline V gene data show CDR1 as MNHEY and CDR2 as SMNVEV (reference sequence). The V and J ends lost 3 bases and 2 bases respectively, with 20 bases between them. The CDR3 loop spans 17 amino acids.

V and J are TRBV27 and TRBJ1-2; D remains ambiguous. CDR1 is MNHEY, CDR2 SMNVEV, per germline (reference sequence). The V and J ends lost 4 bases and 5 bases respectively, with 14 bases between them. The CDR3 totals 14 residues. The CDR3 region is CASSSGRSGYGYTF. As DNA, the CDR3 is TGTGCCAGCAGTTCTGGCCGTTCGGGGTATGGCTACACCTTC.

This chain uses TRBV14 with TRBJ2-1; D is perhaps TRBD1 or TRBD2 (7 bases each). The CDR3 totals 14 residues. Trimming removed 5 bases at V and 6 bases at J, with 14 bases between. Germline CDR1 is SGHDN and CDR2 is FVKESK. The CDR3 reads CASSRGRGPNEQFF. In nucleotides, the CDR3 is TGTGCCAGCAGCAGGGGGAGGGGGCCCAATGAGCAGTTCTTC.

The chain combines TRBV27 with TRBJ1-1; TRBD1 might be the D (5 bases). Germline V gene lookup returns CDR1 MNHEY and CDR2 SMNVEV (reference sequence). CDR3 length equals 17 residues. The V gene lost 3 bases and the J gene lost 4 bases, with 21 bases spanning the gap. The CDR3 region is CASSFPLFPGRSTEAFF. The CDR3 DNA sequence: TGTGCCAGCAGTTTTCCCTTATTTCCAGGGAGGAGCACTGAAGCTTTCTTT.

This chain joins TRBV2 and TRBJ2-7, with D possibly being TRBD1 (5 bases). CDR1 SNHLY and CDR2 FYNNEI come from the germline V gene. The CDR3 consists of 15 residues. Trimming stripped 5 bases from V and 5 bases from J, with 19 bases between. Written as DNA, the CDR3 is TGTGCCAGCAGTCCTAGGACAATAGGAATTGACGAGCAGTACTTC. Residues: CASSPRTIGIDEQYF.

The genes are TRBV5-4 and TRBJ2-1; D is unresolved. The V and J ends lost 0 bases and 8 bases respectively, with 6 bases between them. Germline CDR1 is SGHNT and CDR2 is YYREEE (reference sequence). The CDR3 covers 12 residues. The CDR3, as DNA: TGTGCCAGCAGCTTGGACGACTATGAGCAGTTCTTC. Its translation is CASSLDDYEQFF.

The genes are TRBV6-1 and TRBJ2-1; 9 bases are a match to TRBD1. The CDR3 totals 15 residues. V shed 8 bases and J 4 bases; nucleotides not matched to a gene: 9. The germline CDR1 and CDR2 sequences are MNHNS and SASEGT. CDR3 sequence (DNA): TGTGCCAGCCCGGGGGGACAGGGACCTTACAATGAGCAGTTCTTC. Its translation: CASPGGQGPYNEQFF.

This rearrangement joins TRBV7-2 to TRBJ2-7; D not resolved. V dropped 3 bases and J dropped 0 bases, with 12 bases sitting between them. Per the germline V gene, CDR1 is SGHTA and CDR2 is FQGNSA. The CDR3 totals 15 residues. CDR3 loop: CASSFAGGNSYEQYF. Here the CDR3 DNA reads TGTGCCAGCAGCTTCGCAGGTGGGAACTCCTACGAGCAGTACTTC.

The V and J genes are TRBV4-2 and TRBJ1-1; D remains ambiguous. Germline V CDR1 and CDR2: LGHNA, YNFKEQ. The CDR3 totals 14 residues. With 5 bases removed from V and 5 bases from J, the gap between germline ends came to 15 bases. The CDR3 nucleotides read TGTGCCAGCAGCTTGTCCGACTCGGGAACTGAAGCTTTCTTT. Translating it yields CASSLSDSGTEAFF.

CDR3 amino acids: CASSFVPGQNSNTEAFF. In DNA, the CDR3 is TGTGCCAGCAGCTTCGTCCCTGGACAGAACTCGAACACTGAAGCTTTCTTT. The V and J genes are TRBV7-2 and TRBJ1-1, with TRBD1 as a possible D gene (6 bases). V was shortened by 3 bases and J by 1 base, with 18 bases between the two germline ends. Per germline, CDR1 SGHTA and CDR2 FQGNSA. This CDR3 is built from 17 residues.

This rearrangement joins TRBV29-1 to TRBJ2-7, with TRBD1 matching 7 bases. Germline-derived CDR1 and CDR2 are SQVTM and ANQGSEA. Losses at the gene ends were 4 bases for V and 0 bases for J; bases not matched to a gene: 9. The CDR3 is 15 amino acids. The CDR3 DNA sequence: TGCAGCGTTGTCGGGACAGCGGATAGCTCCTACGAGCAGTACTTC. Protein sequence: CSVVGTADSSYEQYF.